This is a list of T cell receptor beta chains from one sample in a study of T cell responses to AZD1222 COVID-19 vaccine. Some clones are missing from TCRdb's copy, which holds only in-frame ones; the method was immunoSEQ multiplex PCR. Counted here are roughly 120,000 clones, around 92% occurring once; the ten biggest clones make up about 8%. Material: peripheral blood, obtained 28 days after the second AZD1222 dose. Receptors originate from an adult who received the AZD1222 COVID-19 vaccine. Each CDR3 is given without its conserved first and last residue.

V: TRBV18; CDR3: ASSPPVEGLAGFPF
V: TRBV28; CDR3: ASGTTSGGVGTQY
V: TRBV19; CDR3: ASSIWTAYGNEQF
V: TRBV5-8; CDR3: ASSIYNQPQH
V: TRBV28; CDR3: ASRAPGLQNTEAF
V: TRBV5-5; CDR3: ASSLDGVGDTEAF
V: TRBV28; CDR3: ASSLRGANYGYT
V: TRBV6-6; CDR3: ASSSIELSPGELF
V: TRBV24-1; CDR3: ATSDSGFPEAF
V: TRBV14; CDR3: ASSQDPNVPYGYT
V: TRBV7-2; CDR3: ASSLVWGSTDTQY
V: TRBV28; CDR3: ASSTQTGGGEQY
V: TRBV11-2; CDR3: ASSFNQDAGELF
V: TRBV7-9; CDR3: ASSLQGNQPQH
V: TRBV18; CDR3: ASSPYPLLGTSTYEQY
V: TRBV19; CDR3: ASSINPPPWGGWGSGANVLT
V: TRBV7-2; CDR3: ASSLGLAGGNEQF
V: TRBV29-1; CDR3: SVETGGTEAF
V: TRBV28; CDR3: ASSSPGLAGGPETQY
V: TRBV7-9; CDR3: ASSQGGGQANYGYT
V: TRBV4-2; CDR3: ASSQQGAENEKLF
V: TRBV6-5; CDR3: ASGQGSYEQY
V: TRBV7-9; CDR3: ASSHNGTENNQPQH
V: TRBV6-1; CDR3: ASSEGRANYGYT
V: TRBV6-5; CDR3: ASSYLGAGGNSPLH
V: TRBV27; CDR3: ASSLGGYEQY
V: TRBV12-3/TRBV12-4; CDR3: ASSLATDTQY
V: TRBV19; CDR3: ASSMRREYEQY
V: TRBV18; CDR3: ASSPVSGEAF
V: TRBV5-1; CDR3: ASSSDTHRYEQY
V: TRBV5-6; CDR3: ASSYGQGYGYT
V: TRBV6-5; CDR3: ASSYSGSAKGETQY
V: TRBV29-1; CDR3: SALLDRGPKQY
V: TRBV2; CDR3: ASSVVQGATEAF
V: TRBV9; CDR3: ASSDGTNNEQF
V: TRBV3-1/TRBV3-2; CDR3: ASSQVTSGRAELLNEQF
V: TRBV5-1; CDR3: ASSLVDRDRAPLANSPLH
V: TRBV6-5; CDR3: ASSYSSGGGGDTQY
V: TRBV18; CDR3: ASSPGQGAGELF
V: TRBV18; CDR3: ASSGPDSITYEQY
V: TRBV7-9; CDR3: ASSFRQGKAYNEQF
V: TRBV9; CDR3: ASSPTGESSYEQY
V: TRBV5-1; CDR3: ASSSSTDSGNTIY
V: TRBV5-1; CDR3: ASSPGQGAVTEAF
V: TRBV11-2; CDR3: ASSSLGGGAYVEQF
V: TRBV19; CDR3: ASGEREFAEQY
V: TRBV15; CDR3: ATSRESLGGGSGEAF
V: TRBV7-8; CDR3: ASSPQVGGPEFFAKNIQY
V: TRBV4-1; CDR3: ASSQGLGGQF
V: TRBV7-2; CDR3: ASSRQGVRDTQY
V: TRBV6-5; CDR3: ASRAGGGRGEQY
V: TRBV7-9; CDR3: ASSLGERGTEAF
V: TRBV7-2; CDR3: ASSLGGLTYNEQF
V: TRBV4-1; CDR3: ASSQDSLGGPNTEAF
V: TRBV4-2; CDR3: ASSPPGRSGANVLT
V: TRBV11-2; CDR3: ASSPGQGVYEQY
V: TRBV24-1; CDR3: ATSDSIGQGWDQPQH
V: TRBV19; CDR3: ARQQGQGVYREQF